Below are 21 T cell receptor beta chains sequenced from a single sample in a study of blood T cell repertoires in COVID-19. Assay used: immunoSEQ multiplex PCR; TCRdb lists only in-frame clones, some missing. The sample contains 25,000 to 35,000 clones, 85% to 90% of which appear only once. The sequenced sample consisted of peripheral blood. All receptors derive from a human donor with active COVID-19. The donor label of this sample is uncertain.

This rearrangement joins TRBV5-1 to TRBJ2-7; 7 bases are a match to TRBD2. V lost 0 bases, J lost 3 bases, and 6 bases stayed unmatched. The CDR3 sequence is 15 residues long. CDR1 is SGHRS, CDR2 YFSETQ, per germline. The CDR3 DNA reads TGCGCCAGCAGCTTGGATGCAGGGAGGGGCTACGAGCAGTACTTC. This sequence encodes CASSLDAGRGYEQYF. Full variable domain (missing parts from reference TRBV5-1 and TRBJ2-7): KAGVTQTPRYLIKTRGQQVTLSCSPISGHRSVSWYQQTPGQGLQFLFEYFSETQRNKGNFPGRFSGRQFSNSRSEMNVSTLELGDSALYLCASSLDAGRGYEQYFGPGTRLTVT.

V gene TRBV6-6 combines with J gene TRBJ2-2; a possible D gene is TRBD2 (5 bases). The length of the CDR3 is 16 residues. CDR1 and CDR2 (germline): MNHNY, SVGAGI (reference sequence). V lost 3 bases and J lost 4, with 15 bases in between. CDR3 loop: CASSYLLGGSTGELFF. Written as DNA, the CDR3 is TGTGCCAGCAGTTATTTGTTAGGCGGGTCCACCGGGGAGCTGTTTTTT.

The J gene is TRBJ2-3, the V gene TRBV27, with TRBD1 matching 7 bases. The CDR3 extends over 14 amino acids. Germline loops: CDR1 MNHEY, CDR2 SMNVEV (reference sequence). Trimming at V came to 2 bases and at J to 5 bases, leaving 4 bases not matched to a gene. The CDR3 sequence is CASSLRTGGDTQYF. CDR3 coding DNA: TGTGCCAGCAGTTTAAGGACAGGAGGAGATACGCAGTATTTT.

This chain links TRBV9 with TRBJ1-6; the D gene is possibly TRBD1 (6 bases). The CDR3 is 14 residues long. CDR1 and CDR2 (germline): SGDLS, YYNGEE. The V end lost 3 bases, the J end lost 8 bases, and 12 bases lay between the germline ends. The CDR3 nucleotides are TGTGCCAGCAGCGCCAGGGGTGAGCATTCACCCCTCCACTTT. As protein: CASSARGEHSPLHF.

For the CDR3, the DNA is TGTGCCAGCAGTACCCTAGCGCACTCCTACAATGAGCAGTTCTTC. This codes for CASSTLAHSYNEQFF. The V call is TRBV27, the J call TRBJ2-1; the D gene is possibly TRBD2 (6 bases). V was cut by 5 bases and J by 0 bases, with 11 bases left in between. The CDR3 runs to 15 residues. Germline V gene data show CDR1 as MNHEY and CDR2 as SMNVEV (reference sequence).

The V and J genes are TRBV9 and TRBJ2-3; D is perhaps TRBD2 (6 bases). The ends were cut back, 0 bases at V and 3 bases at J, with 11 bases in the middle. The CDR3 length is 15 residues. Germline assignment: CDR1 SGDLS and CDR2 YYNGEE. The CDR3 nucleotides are TGTGCCAGCAGCGTAGGGACTCTAGCGACAGATACGCAGTATTTT. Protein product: CASSVGTLATDTQYF.

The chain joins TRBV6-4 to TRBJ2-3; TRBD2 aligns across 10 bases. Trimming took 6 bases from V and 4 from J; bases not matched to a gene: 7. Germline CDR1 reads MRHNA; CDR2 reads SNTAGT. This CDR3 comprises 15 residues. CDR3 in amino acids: CASRPTSGSADTQYF. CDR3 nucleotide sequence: TGTGCCAGCAGACCGACTAGCGGGTCGGCAGATACGCAGTATTTT.

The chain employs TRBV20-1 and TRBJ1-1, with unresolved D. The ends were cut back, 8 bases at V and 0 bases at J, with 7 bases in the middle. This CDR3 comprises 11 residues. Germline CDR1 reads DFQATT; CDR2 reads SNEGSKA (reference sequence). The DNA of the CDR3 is TGCAGTTTTTTCATGAACACTGAAGCTTTCTTT. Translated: CSFFMNTEAFF.

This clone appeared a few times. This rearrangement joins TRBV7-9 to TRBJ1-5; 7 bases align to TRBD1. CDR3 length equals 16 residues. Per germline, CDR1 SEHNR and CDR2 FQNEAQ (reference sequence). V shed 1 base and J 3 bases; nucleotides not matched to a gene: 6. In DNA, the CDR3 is TGTGCCAGCAGCTTAGATCCGACAGGGAACAATCAGCCCCAGCATTTT. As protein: CASSLDPTGNNQPQHF. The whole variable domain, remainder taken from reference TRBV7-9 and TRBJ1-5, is DTGVSQNPRHKITKRGQNVTFRCDPISEHNRLYWYRQTLGQGPEFLTYFQNEAQLEKSRLLSDRFSAERPKGSFSTLEIQRTEQGDSAMYLCASSLDPTGNNQPQHFGDGTRLSIL.

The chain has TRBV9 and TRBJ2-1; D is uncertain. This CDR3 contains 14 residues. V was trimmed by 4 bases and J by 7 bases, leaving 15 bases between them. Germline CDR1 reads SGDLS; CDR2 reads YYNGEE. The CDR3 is CASSPRALVNEQFF. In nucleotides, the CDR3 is TGTGCCAGCAGCCCTAGAGCCCTGGTGAATGAGCAGTTCTTC. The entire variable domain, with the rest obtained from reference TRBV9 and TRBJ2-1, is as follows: DSGVTQTPKHLITATGQRVTLRCSPRSGDLSVYWYQQSLDQGLQFLIQYYNGEERAKGNILERFSAQQFPDLHSELNLSSLELGDSALYFCASSPRALVNEQFFGPGTRLTVL.

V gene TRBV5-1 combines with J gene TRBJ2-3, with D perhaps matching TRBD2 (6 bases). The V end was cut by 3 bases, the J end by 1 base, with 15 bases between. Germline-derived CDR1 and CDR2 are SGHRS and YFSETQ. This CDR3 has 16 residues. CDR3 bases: TGCGCCAGCAGCTGGATCCGGGCTAGCGGCACAGATACGCAGTATTTT. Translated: CASSWIRASGTDTQYF. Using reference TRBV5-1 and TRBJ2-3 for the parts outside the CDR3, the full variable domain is KAGVTQTPRYLIKTRGQQVTLSCSPISGHRSVSWYQQTPGQGLQFLFEYFSETQRNKGNFPGRFSGRQFSNSRSEMNVSTLELGDSALYLCASSWIRASGTDTQYFGPGTRLTVL.

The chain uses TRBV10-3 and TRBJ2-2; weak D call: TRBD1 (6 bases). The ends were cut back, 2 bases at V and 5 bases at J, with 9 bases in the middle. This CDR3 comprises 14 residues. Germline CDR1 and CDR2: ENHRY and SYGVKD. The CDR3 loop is CAISEGQLTGELFF. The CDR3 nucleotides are TGTGCCATCAGTGAGGGACAGCTAACCGGGGAGCTGTTTTTT.

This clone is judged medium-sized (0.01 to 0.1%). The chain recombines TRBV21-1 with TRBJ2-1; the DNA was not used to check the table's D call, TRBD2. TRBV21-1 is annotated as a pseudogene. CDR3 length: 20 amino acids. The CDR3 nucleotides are TGTGCCAGCAGCTTAATTCCCGGGTCTCGGGGACCGGGACTAGGGACCGAGCAGTTCTTC. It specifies CASSLIPGSRGPGLGTEQFF.

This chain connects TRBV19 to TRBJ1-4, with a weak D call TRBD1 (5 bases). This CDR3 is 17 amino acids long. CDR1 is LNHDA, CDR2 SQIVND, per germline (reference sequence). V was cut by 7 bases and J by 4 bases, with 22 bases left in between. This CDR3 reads CASTGGVGFGGNEKLFF. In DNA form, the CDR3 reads TGTGCCAGTACCGGGGGGGTAGGGTTCGGAGGTAATGAAAAACTGTTTTTT.

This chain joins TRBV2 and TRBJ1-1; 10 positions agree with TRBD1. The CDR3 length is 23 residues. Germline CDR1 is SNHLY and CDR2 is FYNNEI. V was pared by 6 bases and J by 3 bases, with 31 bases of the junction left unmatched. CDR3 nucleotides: TGTGCCAGCAGAAACCCCGGAGGACGACGTGGACCCGGGACAGGGGTGTCGGACACTGAAGCTTTCTTT. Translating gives CASRNPGGRRGPGTGVSDTEAFF.

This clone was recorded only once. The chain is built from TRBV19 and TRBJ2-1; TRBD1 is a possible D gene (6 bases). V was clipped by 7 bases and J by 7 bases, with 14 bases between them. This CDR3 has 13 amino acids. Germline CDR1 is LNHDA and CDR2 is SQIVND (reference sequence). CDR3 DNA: TGTGCCAGTATCCCAGGGGACGGGAATGAGCAGTTCTTC. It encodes CASIPGDGNEQFF. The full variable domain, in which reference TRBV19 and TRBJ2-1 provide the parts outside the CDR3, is DGGITQSPKYLFRKEGQNVTLSCEQNLNHDAMYWYRQDPGQGLRLIYYSQIVNDFQKGDIAEGYSVSREKKESFPLTVTSAQKNPTAFYLCASIPGDGNEQFFGPGTRLTVL.

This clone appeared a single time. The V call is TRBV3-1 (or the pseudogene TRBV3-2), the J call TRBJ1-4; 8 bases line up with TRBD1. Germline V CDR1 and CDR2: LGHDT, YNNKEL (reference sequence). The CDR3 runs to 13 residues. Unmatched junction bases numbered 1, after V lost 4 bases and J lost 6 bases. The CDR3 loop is CASSPDRDEKLFF. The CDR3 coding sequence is TGTGCCAGCAGCCCGGACAGGGATGAAAAACTGTTTTTT.

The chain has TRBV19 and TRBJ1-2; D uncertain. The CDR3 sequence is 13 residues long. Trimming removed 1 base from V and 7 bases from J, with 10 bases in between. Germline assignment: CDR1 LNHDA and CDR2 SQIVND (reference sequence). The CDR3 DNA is TGTGCCAGTAGTATAGTGGGAGACACTGGCTACACCTTC. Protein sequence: CASSIVGDTGYTF.

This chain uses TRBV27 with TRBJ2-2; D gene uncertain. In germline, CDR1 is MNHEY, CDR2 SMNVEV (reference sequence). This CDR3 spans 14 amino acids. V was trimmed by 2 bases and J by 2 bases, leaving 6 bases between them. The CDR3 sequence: CASSLTYNTGELFF. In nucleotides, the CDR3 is TGTGCCAGCAGTTTAACATACAACACCGGGGAGCTGTTTTTT.

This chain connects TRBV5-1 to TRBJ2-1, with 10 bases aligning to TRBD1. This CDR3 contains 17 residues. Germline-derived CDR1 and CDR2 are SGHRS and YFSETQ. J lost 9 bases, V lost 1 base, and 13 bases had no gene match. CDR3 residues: CASSLRGTGAAALEQFF. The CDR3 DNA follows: TGCGCCAGCAGCTTGAGAGGGACAGGGGCCGCGGCTCTTGAGCAGTTCTTC.

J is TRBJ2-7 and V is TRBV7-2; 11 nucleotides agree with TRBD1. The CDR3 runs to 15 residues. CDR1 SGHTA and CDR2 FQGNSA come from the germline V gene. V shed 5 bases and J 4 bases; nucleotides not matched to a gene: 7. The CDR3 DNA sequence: TGTGCCAGCAGCATAACCGGGACAGGGGGTTACGAGCAGTACTTC. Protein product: CASSITGTGGYEQYF.